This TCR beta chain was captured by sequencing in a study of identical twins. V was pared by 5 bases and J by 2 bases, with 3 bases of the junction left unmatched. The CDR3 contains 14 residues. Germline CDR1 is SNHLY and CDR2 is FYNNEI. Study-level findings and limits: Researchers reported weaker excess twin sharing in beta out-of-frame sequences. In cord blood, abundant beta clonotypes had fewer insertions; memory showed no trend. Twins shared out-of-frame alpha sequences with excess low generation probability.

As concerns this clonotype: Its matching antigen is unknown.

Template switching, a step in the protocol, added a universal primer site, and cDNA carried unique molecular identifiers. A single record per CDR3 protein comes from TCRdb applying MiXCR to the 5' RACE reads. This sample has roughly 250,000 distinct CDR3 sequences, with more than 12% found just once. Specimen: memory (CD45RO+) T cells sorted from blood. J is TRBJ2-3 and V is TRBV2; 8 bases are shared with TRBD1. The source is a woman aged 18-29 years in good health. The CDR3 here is CASSSQGVTDTQYF. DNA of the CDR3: TGTGCCAGCAGTTCACAGGGGGTCACAGATACGCAGTATTTT.